This T cell receptor beta chain is drawn from a study of human T cells and chemical hapten exposure. Study background: On roughly 2 cm by roughly 2 cm of upper inner arm skin, sensitization was performed with 2% DPC. Study conclusions and caveats: No alteration of TCRs above 1 in 1000 frequency was seen with DPC sensitization.

Time point indicated: patch test 1, 2 weeks after DPC sensitization. Treatment defined: therapeutic diphenylcyclopropenone sensitization with weekly scalp DPC. With respect to this clonotype: Antigen: not known.

One entry per CDR3 protein results from TCRdb running MiXCR on the RACE reads. The sample consists of 150,000 to 200,000 distinct CDR3 sequences, about 15% of them appearing once. The receptor's source is a woman younger than 45 with alopecia areata. Some clones in this sample may be carry-over from other donors' samples. Source: whole blood, taken in connection with sensitization to the hapten diphenylcyclopropenone (DPC).

CDR3 sequence reads: CSANPGTSGRGAEQFF. The DNA of the CDR3 is TGCAGTGCCAATCCCGGGACTAGCGGGAGGGGAGCTGAGCAGTTCTTC. V usage is TRBV20-1 and J usage is TRBJ2-1; 16 positions agree with TRBD2. This CDR3 spans 16 amino acids. The germline V gene encodes CDR1 DFQATT and CDR2 SNEGSKA (reference sequence). Trimming at V came to 6 bases and at J to 9 bases, leaving 11 bases not matched to a gene.